The present TCR beta chain was sequenced within a study of vaccination effects on CD4 cells after COVID-19. Study-level points and caveats: Clones induced by infection and by vaccine showed marked clonal contraction late after vaccination. Healthy vaccinees' vaccine-induced clones included only 1 of 255 that recognized common cold coronaviruses.

Concerning this clone: Its specificity is not known.

V lost 1 base, J lost 4 bases, and 6 bases stayed unmatched. Per the germline V gene, CDR1 is SGHTA and CDR2 is FQGNSA. The CDR3 extends over 15 amino acids. Under the ViraFEST assay, PBMC were stimulated with viral peptide pools so that antigen-specific CD4+ T cells expanded. Sequencing was performed afterwards. After more than 8 days in culture, the CD4+ T cells were isolated. The study found no prior SARS-CoV-2 infection in the vaccine recipients, who tested negative for nucleocapsid antibodies. Peptides at 10 ug/ml and IL-2 at around 9.3 IU/ml were added to two million PBMC per well. Days 3 and 7 saw half the medium replaced with IL-2 medium. Clones were sequenced by immunoSEQ multiplex PCR, and TCRdb holds only the in-frame ones, with some missing. Here the sample spans roughly 52,000 clones, around 68% being singletons.

This specimen consisted of CD4+ T cells from PBMCs cultured with SARS-CoV-2 spike peptides, obtained before COVID-19 vaccination. The chain is built from TRBV7-2 and TRBJ1-2, with TRBD1 matching over 7 bases. The clonotype comes from a human donor who received a COVID-19 vaccine. The CDR3 DNA follows: TGTGCCAGCAGCTTAGAGGGCAGGGGGAGCTATGGCTACACCTTC. Its protein product is CASSLEGRGSYGYTF. The entire variable domain, with the rest obtained from reference TRBV7-2 and TRBJ1-2, is as follows: GAGVSQSPSNKVTEKGKDVELRCDPISGHTALYWYRQSLGQGLEFLIYFQGNSAPDKSGLPSDRFSAERTGGSVSTLTIQRTQQEDSAVYLCASSLEGRGSYGYTFGSGTRLTVV.